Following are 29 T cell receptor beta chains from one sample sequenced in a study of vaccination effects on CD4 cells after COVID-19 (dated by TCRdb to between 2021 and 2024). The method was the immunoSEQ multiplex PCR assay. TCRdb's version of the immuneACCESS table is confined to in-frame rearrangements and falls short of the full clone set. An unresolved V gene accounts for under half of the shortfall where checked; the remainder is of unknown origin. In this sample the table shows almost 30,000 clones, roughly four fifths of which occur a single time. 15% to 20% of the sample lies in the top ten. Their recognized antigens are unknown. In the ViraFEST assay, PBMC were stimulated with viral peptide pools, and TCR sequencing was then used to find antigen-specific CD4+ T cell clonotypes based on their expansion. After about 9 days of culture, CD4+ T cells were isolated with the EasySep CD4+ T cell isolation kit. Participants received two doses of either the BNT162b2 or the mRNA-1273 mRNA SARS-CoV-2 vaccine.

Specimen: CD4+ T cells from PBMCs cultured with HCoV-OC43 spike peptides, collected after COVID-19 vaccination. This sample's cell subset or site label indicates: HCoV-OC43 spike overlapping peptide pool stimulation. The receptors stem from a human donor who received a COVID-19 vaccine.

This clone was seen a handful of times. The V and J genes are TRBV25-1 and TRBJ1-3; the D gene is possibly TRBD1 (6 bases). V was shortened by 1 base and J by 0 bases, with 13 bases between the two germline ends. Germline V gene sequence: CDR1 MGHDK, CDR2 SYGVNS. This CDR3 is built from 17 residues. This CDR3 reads CASSELAGANSGNTIYF. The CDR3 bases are TGTGCCAGCAGTGAATTGGCAGGGGCCAACTCTGGAAACACCATATATTTT.

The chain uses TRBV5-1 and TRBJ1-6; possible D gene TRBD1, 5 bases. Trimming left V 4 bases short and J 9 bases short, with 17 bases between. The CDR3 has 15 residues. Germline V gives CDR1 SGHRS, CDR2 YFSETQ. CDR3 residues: CASSPSPGHSSPLHF. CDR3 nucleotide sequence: TGCGCCAGCAGCCCCTCGCCAGGGCACAGTTCACCCCTCCACTTT.

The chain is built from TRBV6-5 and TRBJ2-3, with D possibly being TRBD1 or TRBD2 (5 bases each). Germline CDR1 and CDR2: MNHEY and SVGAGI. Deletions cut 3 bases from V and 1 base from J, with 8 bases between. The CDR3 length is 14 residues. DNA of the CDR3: TGTGCCAGCAGTTATTCGGGACGCACAGATACGCAGTATTTT. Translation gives CASSYSGRTDTQYF.

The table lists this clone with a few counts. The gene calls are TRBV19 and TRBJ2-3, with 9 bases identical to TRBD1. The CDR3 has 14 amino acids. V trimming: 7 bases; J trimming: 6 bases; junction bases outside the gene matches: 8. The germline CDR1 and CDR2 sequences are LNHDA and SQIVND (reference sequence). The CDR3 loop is CASIGGQGLDTQYF. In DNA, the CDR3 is TGTGCCAGTATCGGGGGACAGGGCTTGGATACGCAGTATTTT.

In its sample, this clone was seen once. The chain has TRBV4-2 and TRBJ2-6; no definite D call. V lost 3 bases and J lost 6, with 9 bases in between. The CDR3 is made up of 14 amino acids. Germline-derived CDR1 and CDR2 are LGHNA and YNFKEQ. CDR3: CASSHQREANVLTF. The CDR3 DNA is TGTGCCAGCAGCCATCAAAGGGAGGCCAACGTCCTGACTTTC.

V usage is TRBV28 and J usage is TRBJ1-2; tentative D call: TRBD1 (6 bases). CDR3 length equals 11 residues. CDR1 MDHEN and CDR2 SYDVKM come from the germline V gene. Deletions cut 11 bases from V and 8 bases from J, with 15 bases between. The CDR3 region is CAGAGAGGYTF. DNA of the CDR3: TGTGCCGGGGCAGGGGCCGGCGGCTACACCTTC.

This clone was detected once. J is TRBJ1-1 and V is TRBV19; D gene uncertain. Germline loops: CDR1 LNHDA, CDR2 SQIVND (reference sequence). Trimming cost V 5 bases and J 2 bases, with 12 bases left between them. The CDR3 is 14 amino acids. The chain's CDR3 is CASSLPTVNTEAFF. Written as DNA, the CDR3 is TGTGCCAGTAGTCTCCCGACGGTAAACACTGAAGCTTTCTTT.

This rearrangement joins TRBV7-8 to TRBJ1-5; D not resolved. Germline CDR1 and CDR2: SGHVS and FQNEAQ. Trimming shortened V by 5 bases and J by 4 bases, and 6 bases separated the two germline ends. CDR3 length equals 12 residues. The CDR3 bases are TGTGCCAGCAGCCCGTATAATCAGCCCCAGCATTTT. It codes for CASSPYNQPQHF.

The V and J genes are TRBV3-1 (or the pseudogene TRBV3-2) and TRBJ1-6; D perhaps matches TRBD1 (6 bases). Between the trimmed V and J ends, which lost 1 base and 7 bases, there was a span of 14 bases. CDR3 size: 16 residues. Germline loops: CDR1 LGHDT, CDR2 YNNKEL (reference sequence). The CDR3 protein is CASSQGLAGANSPLHF. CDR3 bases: TGTGCCAGCAGCCAAGGGTTGGCGGGGGCGAATTCACCCCTCCACTTT.

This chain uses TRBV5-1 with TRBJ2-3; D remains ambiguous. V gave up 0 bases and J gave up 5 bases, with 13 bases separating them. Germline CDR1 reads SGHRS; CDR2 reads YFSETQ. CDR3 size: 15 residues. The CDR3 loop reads CASSLGARSRDTQYF. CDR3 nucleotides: TGCGCCAGCAGCTTGGGCGCGCGTTCGAGAGATACGCAGTATTTT.

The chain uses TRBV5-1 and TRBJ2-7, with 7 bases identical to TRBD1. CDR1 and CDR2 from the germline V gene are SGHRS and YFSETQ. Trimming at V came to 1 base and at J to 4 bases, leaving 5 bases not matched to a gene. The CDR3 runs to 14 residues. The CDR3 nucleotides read TGCGCCAGCAGCTTGACGGGACAGAGTTACGAGCAGTACTTC. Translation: CASSLTGQSYEQYF.

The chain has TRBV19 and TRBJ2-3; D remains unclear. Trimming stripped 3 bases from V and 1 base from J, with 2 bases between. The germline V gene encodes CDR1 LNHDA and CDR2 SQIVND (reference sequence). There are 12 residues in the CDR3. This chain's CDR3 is CASSMGTDTQYF. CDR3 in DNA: TGTGCCAGTAGTATGGGCACAGATACGCAGTATTTT.

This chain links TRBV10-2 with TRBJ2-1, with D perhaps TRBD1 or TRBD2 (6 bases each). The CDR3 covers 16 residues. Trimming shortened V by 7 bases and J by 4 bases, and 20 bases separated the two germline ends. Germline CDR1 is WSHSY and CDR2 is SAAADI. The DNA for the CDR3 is TGCGCCAGCAAGGAATTGTCAGGAGGGGGATACAATGAGCAGTTCTTC. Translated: CASKELSGGGYNEQFF.

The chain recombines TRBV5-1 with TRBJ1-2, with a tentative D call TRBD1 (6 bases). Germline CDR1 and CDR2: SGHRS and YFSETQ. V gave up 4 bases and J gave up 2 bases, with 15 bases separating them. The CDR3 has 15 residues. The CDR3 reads CASSPMAGGNYGYTF. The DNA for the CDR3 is TGCGCCAGCAGCCCGATGGCGGGGGGCAACTATGGCTACACCTTC.

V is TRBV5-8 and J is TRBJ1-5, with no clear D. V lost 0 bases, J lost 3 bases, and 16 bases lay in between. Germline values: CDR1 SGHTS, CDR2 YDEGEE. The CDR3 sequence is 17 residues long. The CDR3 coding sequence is TGTGCCAGCAGCTTGGAATGGGAGGGAATACCCAATCAGCCCCAGCATTTT. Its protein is CASSLEWEGIPNQPQHF. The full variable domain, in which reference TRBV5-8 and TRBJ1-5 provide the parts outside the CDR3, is EAGVTQSPTHLIKTRGQQATLRCSPISGHTSVYWYQQALGLGLQFLLWYDEGEERNRGNFPPRFSGRQFPNYSSELNVNALELEDSALYLCASSLEWEGIPNQPQHFGDGTRLSIL.

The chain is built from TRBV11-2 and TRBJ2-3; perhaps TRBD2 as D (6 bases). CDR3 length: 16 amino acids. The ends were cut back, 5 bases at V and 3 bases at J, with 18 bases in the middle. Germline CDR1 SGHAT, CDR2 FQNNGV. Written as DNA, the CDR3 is TGTGCCAGCAGCCCAGATAGGAGGGATCTTACAGATACGCAGTATTTT. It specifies CASSPDRRDLTDTQYF. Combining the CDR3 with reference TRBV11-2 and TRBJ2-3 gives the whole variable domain EAGVAQSPRYKIIEKRQSVAFWCNPISGHATLYWYQQILGQGPKLLIQFQNNGVVDDSQLPKDRFSAERLKGVDSTLKIQPAKLEDSAVYLCASSPDRRDLTDTQYFGPGTRLTVL.

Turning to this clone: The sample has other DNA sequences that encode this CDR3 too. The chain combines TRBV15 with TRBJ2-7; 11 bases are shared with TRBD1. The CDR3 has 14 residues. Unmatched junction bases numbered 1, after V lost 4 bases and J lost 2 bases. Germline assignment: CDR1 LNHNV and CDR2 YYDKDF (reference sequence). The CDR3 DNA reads TGTGCCACCAGCAAGGACAGGGGGCCCTACGAGCAGTACTTC. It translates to CATSKDRGPYEQYF.

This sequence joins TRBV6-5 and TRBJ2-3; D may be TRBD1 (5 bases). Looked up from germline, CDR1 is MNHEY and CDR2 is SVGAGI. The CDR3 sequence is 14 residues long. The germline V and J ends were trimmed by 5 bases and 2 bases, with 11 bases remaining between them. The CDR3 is CASSRFGATDTQYF. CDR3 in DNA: TGTGCCAGCAGTAGGTTTGGGGCCACAGATACGCAGTATTTT.

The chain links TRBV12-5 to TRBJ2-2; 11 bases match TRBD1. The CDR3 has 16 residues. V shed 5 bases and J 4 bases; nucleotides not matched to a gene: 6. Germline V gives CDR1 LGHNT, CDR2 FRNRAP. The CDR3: CASGTSGTGGTGELFF. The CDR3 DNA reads TGTGCTAGTGGTACCTCAGGGACAGGGGGCACCGGGGAGCTGTTTTTT.

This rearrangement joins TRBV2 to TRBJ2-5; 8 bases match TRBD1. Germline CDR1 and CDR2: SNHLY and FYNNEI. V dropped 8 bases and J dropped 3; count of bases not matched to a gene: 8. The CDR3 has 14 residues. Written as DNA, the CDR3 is TGTGCCAGCGACAGGGGCCGTACGAAAGAGACCCAGTACTTC. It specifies CASDRGRTKETQYF.

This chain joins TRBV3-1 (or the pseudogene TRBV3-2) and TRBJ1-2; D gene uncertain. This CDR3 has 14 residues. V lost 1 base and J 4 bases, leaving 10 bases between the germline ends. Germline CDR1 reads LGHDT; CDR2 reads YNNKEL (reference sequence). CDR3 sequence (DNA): TGTGCCAGCAGCCAAGGAGGCTCTTCCTATGGCTACACCTTC. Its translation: CASSQGGSSYGYTF.

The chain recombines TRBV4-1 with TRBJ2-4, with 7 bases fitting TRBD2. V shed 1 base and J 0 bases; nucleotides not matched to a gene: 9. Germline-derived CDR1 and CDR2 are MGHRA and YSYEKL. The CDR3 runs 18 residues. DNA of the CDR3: TGCGCCAGCAGCCAAGGGGGAGGGAGGGGTCCAGCCAAAAACATTCAGTACTTC. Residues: CASSQGGGRGPAKNIQYF.

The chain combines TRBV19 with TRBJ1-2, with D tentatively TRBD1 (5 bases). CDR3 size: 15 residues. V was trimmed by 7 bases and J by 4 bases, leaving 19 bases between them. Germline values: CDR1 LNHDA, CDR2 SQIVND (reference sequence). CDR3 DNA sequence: TGTGCCAGTACCCGGCAGGGCCTTACCACCTATGGCTACACCTTC. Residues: CASTRQGLTTYGYTF.

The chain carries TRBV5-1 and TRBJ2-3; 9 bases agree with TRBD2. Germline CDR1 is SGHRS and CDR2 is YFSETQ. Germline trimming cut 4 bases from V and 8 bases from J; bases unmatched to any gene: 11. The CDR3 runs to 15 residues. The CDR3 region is CASSAGGQGSGTQYF. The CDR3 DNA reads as TGCGCCAGCAGCGCGGGGGGGCAGGGGTCCGGTACGCAGTATTTT. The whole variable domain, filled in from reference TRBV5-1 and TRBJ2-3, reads KAGVTQTPRYLIKTRGQQVTLSCSPISGHRSVSWYQQTPGQGLQFLFEYFSETQRNKGNFPGRFSGRQFSNSRSEMNVSTLELGDSALYLCASSAGGQGSGTQYFGPGTRLTVL.

CDR3: CASNRGGSNYGYTF. CDR3 coding DNA: TGTGCCAGCAACCGCGGTGGTTCTAACTATGGCTACACCTTC. The chain recombines TRBV3-1 (or the pseudogene TRBV3-2) with TRBJ1-2; D is unclear. V was clipped by 7 bases and J by 0 bases, with 12 bases between them. Germline lookup yields CDR1 LGHDT and CDR2 YNNKEL (reference sequence). There are 14 residues in the CDR3.

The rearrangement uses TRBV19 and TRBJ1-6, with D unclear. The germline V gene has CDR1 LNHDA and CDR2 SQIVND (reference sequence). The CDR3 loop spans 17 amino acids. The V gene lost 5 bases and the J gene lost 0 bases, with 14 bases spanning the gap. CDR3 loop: CASSVLLVSSYNSPLHF. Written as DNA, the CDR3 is TGTGCCAGTAGTGTCCTACTGGTTAGCTCCTATAATTCACCCCTCCACTTT.

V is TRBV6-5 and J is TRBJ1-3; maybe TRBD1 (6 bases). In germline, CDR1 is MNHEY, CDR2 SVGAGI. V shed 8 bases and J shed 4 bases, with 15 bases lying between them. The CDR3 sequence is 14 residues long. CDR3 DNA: TGTGCCAGCGGGGGTACAGGGAGGGGAAACACCATATATTTT. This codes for CASGGTGRGNTIYF.

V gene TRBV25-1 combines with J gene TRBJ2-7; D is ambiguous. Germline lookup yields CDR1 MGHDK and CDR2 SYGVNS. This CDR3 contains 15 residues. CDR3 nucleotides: TGTGTCGAAAAACAGATCAGGCACCCTCCCTACGAGCAGTACTTC. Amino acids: CVEKQIRHPPYEQYF.

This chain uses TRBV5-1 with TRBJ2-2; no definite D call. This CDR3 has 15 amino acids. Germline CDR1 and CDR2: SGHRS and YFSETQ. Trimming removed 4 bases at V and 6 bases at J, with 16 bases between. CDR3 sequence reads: CASSPTGVGAGELFF. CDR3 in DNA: TGCGCCAGCAGCCCGACTGGGGTGGGCGCCGGGGAGCTGTTTTTT.